These 21 T cell receptor beta chains came from one sample sequenced in a study of T cells in Graves' hyperthyroidism and ophthalmopathy. Amplification yielded TCR beta CDR3 regions, with RNA transcripts as the source. In the first-round RT-PCR of the TCR CDR3, the HTBI primer set was used. Via MiXCR, TCRdb re-called the multiplex PCR reads, giving one row per CDR3 protein. The sample carries under 200,000 distinct CDR3 sequences, approximately 9% recorded once. The sample taken for sequencing was blood. These receptors came from a woman under 30 with Graves' hyperthyroidism that later progressed to Graves' ophthalmopathy.

This clonotype has at least ten counts. This chain links TRBV7-2 with TRBJ2-7; D not certain. Germline values: CDR1 SGHTA, CDR2 FQGNSA. This CDR3 is built from 14 residues. V was cut by 8 bases and J by 4 bases, with 18 bases left in between. Here the CDR3 reads CASVKGVGSYEQYF. As DNA, the CDR3 is TGTGCCAGCGTCAAGGGTGTGGGGTCTTACGAGCAGTACTTC.

Ten or more counts support this clonotype. The chain carries TRBV7-9 and TRBJ2-1; no definite D call. V lost 11 bases and J 2 bases, leaving 10 bases between the germline ends. The germline V gene has CDR1 SEHNR and CDR2 FQNEAQ (reference sequence). This CDR3 has 12 amino acids. DNA for the CDR3: TGTGCCCTTAAGGGCCCCTACAATGAGCAGTTCTTC. Amino acid sequence: CALKGPYNEQFF.

The rearrangement links TRBV9 to TRBJ1-4; TRBD1 matches 7 bases. This CDR3 spans 15 amino acids. The J segment lost 4 bases and the V segment lost 1 base, leaving 4 bases of the junction unmatched. Germline V gene data show CDR1 as SGDLS and CDR2 as YYNGEE. CDR3 sequence reads: CASSVSTGNNEKLFF. Written as DNA, the CDR3 is TGTGCCAGCAGCGTATCGACAGGGAATAATGAAAAACTGTTTTTT.

The rearrangement uses TRBV5-5 and TRBJ1-6, with TRBD1 matching 10 bases. CDR3 length equals 18 residues. The J segment lost 6 bases and the V segment lost 3 bases, leaving 12 bases of the junction unmatched. Germline V gene lookup returns CDR1 SGHKS and CDR2 YYEKEE (reference sequence). The CDR3 nucleotides read TGTGCCAGCAGCTGGGGGGCCGGGACAGGGGCCACTAATTCACCCCTCCACTTT. It is translated as CASSWGAGTGATNSPLHF.

The V gene is TRBV7-2, the J gene TRBJ1-6, with D possibly matching TRBD1 (5 bases). V lost 6 bases and J 3 bases, leaving 12 bases between the germline ends. CDR3 length equals 15 residues. Germline CDR1 SGHTA, CDR2 FQGNSA. CDR3 region: CASRLQVDYNSPLHF. In DNA form, the CDR3 reads TGTGCCAGCAGGCTACAGGTGGACTATAATTCACCCCTCCACTTT.

This clonotype was observed many times. The chain couples TRBV5-6 to TRBJ2-1; 9 nucleotides align to TRBD2. This CDR3 has 16 residues. From germline, CDR1 is SGHDT and CDR2 YYEEEE. Losses at the gene ends were 0 bases for V and 6 bases for J; bases not matched to a gene: 7. The CDR3 DNA sequence: TGTGCCAGCAGCTTGGGAAATCTAGCGGGAATCAATGAGCAGTTCTTC. This encodes CASSLGNLAGINEQFF.

There are many counts of this clonotype. The J gene is TRBJ1-6, the V gene TRBV12-3 or TRBV12-4, with no clear D. Trimming removed 5 bases at V and 12 bases at J, with 11 bases between. The CDR3 extends over 12 amino acids. CDR3: CASSMDQIPLHF. CDR3 DNA sequence: TGTGCCAGCAGTATGGATCAAATACCCCTCCACTTT.

This clonotype was counted many times. This chain links TRBV9 with TRBJ1-4; tentative D call: TRBD1 (6 bases). The CDR3 totals 15 residues. Germline loops: CDR1 SGDLS, CDR2 YYNGEE. V was pared by 4 bases and J by 7 bases, with 17 bases between. CDR3 residues: CASSLSGEVGEKLFF. CDR3 coding DNA: TGTGCCAGCAGCCTCTCAGGGGAGGTGGGTGAAAAACTGTTTTTT.

This clonotype occurred many times. The chain employs TRBV7-9 and TRBJ2-1; 11 bases map to TRBD2. The CDR3 consists of 14 residues. Germline assignment: CDR1 SEHNR and CDR2 FQNEAQ (reference sequence). V was clipped by 5 bases and J by 9 bases; unmatched bases: 6. CDR3 residues: CASSVTSGSGEQFF. In DNA, the CDR3 is TGTGCCAGCAGCGTCACTAGCGGGAGCGGTGAGCAGTTCTTC.

This clonotype has a count of ten or more. The chain joins TRBV12-3 or TRBV12-4 to TRBJ2-1; possibly TRBD2 for D (6 bases). V was cut by 3 bases and J by 6 bases, with 12 bases left in between. There are 14 residues in the CDR3. The CDR3 sequence: CASSLGGWGNEQFF. CDR3 DNA: TGTGCCAGCAGTTTGGGGGGTTGGGGCAATGAGCAGTTCTTC.

This clonotype was recorded at least ten times. V gene TRBV9 combines with J gene TRBJ2-2; no clear D. This CDR3 is built from 15 residues. V dropped 0 bases and J dropped 5 bases, with 11 bases sitting between them. Per the germline V gene, CDR1 is SGDLS and CDR2 is YYNGEE. The CDR3 reads CASSVVTAETGELFF. The CDR3 DNA sequence: TGTGCCAGCAGCGTAGTCACGGCAGAAACCGGGGAGCTGTTTTTT.

This clonotype was detected ten times or more. The V gene is TRBV2, the J gene TRBJ2-5; tentatively, D is TRBD2 (6 bases). The V end was cut by 4 bases, the J end by 0 bases, with 12 bases between. CDR1 is SNHLY and CDR2 is FYNNEI in the germline V gene. The CDR3 sequence is 15 residues long. CDR3 sequence reads: CASSGVGGDQETQYF. CDR3 DNA sequence: TGTGCCAGCAGTGGTGTAGGAGGGGACCAAGAGACCCAGTACTTC.

In this sample, this clonotype turned up many times. This chain connects TRBV18 to TRBJ1-5, with TRBD1 identical over 7 bases. The CDR3 length is 14 residues. Trimming removed 5 bases from V and 5 bases from J; junction bases left unmatched: 6. Germline CDR1 reads KGHSH; CDR2 reads LQKENI. The CDR3 coding sequence is TGTGCCAGCTCAAAACGGACAGGTCATCAGCCCCAGCATTTT. Protein product: CASSKRTGHQPQHF.

This clonotype has more than one count but fewer than ten. The V gene is TRBV14, the J gene TRBJ2-7, with D perhaps given as TRBD1 or TRBD2 (5 bases each). Germline V CDR1 and CDR2: SGHDN, FVKESK. This CDR3 spans 16 amino acids. Trimming shortened V by 0 bases and J by 4 bases, and 16 bases separated the two germline ends. Here the CDR3 DNA reads TGTGCCAGCAGCCAAGATGATTGGGGGAGTAAATACGAGCAGTACTTC. This translates into CASSQDDWGSKYEQYF. Full variable domain (rest looked up from reference TRBV14 and TRBJ2-7): EAGVTQFPSHSVIEKGQTVTLRCDPISGHDNLYWYRRVMGKEIKFLLHFVKESKQDESGMPNNRFLAERTGGTYSTLKVQPAELEDSGVYFCASSQDDWGSKYEQYFGPGTRLTVT.

Concerning this clonotype itself: This clone may be a read error of a much larger clone one base away. The chain uses TRBV27 and TRBJ2-2, with 13 bases lining up with TRBD2. The CDR3 is 13 residues long. Per germline, CDR1 MNHEY and CDR2 SMNVEV (reference sequence). J gave up 6 bases and V 10 bases, and 2 bases lay outside the gene matches. DNA for the CDR3: TGTGCCACCGGACTAGCGGGAGCCGGGGAGCTGTTTTTT. Residues: CATGLAGAGELFF.

This clonotype appeared many times. The genes are TRBV11-2 and TRBJ1-1, with TRBD1 identical over 9 bases. CDR1 is SGHAT and CDR2 is FQNNGV in the germline V gene. J was trimmed by 1 base and V by 5 bases; bases with no gene match: 5. There are 15 residues in the CDR3. Here the CDR3 reads CASSPGDRANTEAFF. In DNA, the CDR3 is TGTGCCAGCAGCCCCGGGGACAGGGCGAACACTGAAGCTTTCTTT. The entire variable domain, with the rest obtained from reference TRBV11-2 and TRBJ1-1, is as follows: EAGVAQSPRYKIIEKRQSVAFWCNPISGHATLYWYQQILGQGPKLLIQFQNNGVVDDSQLPKDRFSAERLKGVDSTLKIQPAKLEDSAVYLCASSPGDRANTEAFFGQGTRLTVV.

A few counts support this clonotype. The chain combines TRBV6-1 with TRBJ1-3; tentatively, D is TRBD1 (6 bases). The CDR3 sequence is 13 residues long. Trimming shortened V by 7 bases and J by 6 bases, and 13 bases separated the two germline ends. CDR1 is MNHNS and CDR2 is SASEGT in the germline V gene. The CDR3 DNA reads as TGTGCCAGCAAGCAGGGGCAGGCAAACACCATATATTTT. This sequence encodes CASKQGQANTIYF.

This clonotype was counted many times. V is TRBV25-1 and J is TRBJ2-5, with 7 bases aligning to TRBD1. The germline V gene encodes CDR1 MGHDK and CDR2 SYGVNS. Losses at the gene ends were 2 bases for V and 0 bases for J; bases not matched to a gene: 9. This CDR3 region has 17 residues. CDR3 sequence (DNA): TGTGCCAGCAGTGAAGTTTGGGGGACAGCGTACCAAGAGACCCAGTACTTC. Translated, it gives CASSEVWGTAYQETQYF.

V and J are TRBV4-1 and TRBJ1-1; TRBD1 might be the D (6 bases). There are 17 residues in the CDR3. V dropped 3 bases and J dropped 2 bases, with 19 bases sitting between them. The germline gives CDR1 MGHRA, CDR2 YSYEKL. DNA of the CDR3: TGCGCCAGCAGCCAGGTACAGGGAGGGTGGGAAAACACTGAAGCTTTCTTT. Translating it yields CASSQVQGGWENTEAFF.

Concerning this clonotype: A much larger clone sits a single nucleotide away, making a read error possible. The chain recombines TRBV7-9 with TRBJ1-5; D is perhaps TRBD1 (5 bases). The V gene's germline CDR1 is SEHNR and CDR2 FQNEAQ (reference sequence). CDR3 size: 18 residues. The CDR3 protein is CASSRGEAWGYSNQPKHF. The CDR3 bases are TGTGCCAGCAGCCGGGGGGAGGCCTGGGGCTATAGCAATCAGCCCAAGCATTTT.

This clonotype was counted at least ten times. CDR3 sequence reads: CASSIPTSGSSNTQYF. CDR3 bases: TGTGCCAGTAGTATTCCCACTAGCGGGAGTTCAAATACGCAGTATTTT. The gene calls are TRBV19 and TRBJ2-3; 11 bases line up with TRBD2. Per the germline V gene, CDR1 is LNHDA and CDR2 is SQIVND (reference sequence). The CDR3 covers 16 residues. After removal of 3 bases from V and 7 bases from J, the junction contained 9 bases not matched to a gene.